This T cell receptor (beta chain) comes out of a study of a mutant IDH1 vaccine in newly diagnosed glioma. General study points: The vaccine induced immune responses, and these occurred in roughly 95% of patients.

TCRdb's table, derived via immunoSEQ multiplex PCR, lists solely in-frame clones and lacks some. The sample has 110,000 or so clones; 90% are singletons. Noted time point: week 11, during vaccination. Each dose delivered 300 ug of mutant IDH1 20-mer peptide subcutaneously with imiquimod. Comments on this clone: The antigen is undetermined.

Germline V gives CDR1 MNHEY, CDR2 SVGAGI. The CDR3 contains 14 residues. The trim removed 8 bases at V and 1 base at J, leaving 6 bases unmatched. This receptor was taken from a woman in her forties or fifties with glioma. Material: PBMCs, obtained from a glioma patient whose treatment included an IDH1 peptide vaccine. V is TRBV6-5 and J is TRBJ1-1; 8 positions match TRBD1. The CDR3 nucleotides are TGTGCCAGCGACCTCAGGGGGCCGAACACTGAAGCTTTCTTT. Encoded protein: CASDLRGPNTEAFF.